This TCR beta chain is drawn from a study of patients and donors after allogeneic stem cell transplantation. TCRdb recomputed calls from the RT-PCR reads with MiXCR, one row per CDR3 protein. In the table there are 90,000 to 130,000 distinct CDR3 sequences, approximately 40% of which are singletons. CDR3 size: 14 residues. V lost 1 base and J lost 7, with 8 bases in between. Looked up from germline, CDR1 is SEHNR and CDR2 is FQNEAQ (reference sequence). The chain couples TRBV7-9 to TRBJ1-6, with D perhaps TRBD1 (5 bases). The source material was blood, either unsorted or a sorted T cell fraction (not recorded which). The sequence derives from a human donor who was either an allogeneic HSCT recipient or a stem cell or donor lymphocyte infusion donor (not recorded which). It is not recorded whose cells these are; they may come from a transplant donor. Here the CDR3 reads CASSLGGGNSPLHF. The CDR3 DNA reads TGTGCCAGCAGCTTAGGTGGGGGGAATTCACCCCTCCACTTT.